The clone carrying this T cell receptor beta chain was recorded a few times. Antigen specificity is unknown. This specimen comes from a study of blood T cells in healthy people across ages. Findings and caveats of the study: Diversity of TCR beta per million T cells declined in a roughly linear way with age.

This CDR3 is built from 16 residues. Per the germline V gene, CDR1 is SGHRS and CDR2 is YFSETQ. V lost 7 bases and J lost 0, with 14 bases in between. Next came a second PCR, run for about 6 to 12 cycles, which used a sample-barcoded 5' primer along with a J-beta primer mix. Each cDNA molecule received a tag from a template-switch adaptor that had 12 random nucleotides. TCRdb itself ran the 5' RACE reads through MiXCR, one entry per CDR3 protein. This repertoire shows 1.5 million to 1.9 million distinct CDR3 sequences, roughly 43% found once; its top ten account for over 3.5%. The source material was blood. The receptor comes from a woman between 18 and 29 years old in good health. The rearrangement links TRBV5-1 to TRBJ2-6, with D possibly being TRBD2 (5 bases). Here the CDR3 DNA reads TGCGCCAGCGCAATACTTGGGAGCTCTGGGGCCAACGTCCTGACTTTC. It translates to CASAILGSSGANVLTF.